Presented here are 14 T cell receptor beta chains from one specimen sequenced in a study of PD-L1 blockade in urothelial cancer. The data were produced by immunoSEQ multiplex PCR, yet TCRdb's version contains in-frame clones alone and is incomplete. The sample lists roughly 91,000 clones; under 90% were seen once. Time point reported: pretreatment peripheral blood. The material sequenced was PBMCs, taken around atezolizumab (anti-PD-L1) treatment. Receptors originate from a man between 60 and 70 years old with urothelial cancer.

The rearrangement links TRBV9 to TRBJ2-1, with 9 bases lining up with TRBD1. CDR1 SGDLS and CDR2 YYNGEE come from the germline V gene. The CDR3 contains 15 residues. J lost 4 bases, V lost 3 bases, and 5 bases had no gene match. In nucleotides, the CDR3 is TGTGCCAGCAGCGCTGGACAGGGGAATTACAATGAGCAGTTCTTC. Encoded protein: CASSAGQGNYNEQFF.

The rearrangement links TRBV6-5 to TRBJ1-2, with 8 bases identical to TRBD1. The CDR3 has 14 amino acids. With 4 bases clipped from V and 2 bases from J, the junction kept 3 bases outside the gene matches. In germline, CDR1 is MNHEY, CDR2 SVGAGI. CDR3 nucleotides: TGTGCCAGCAGTTGGGACAGGCGAAACTATGGCTACACCTTC. This gives the protein CASSWDRRNYGYTF.

This clone was observed once. V gene TRBV7-9 combines with J gene TRBJ2-1, with 13 bases matching TRBD2. Germline CDR1 SEHNR, CDR2 FQNEAQ (reference sequence). The CDR3 loop spans 15 amino acids. Germline trimming cut 7 bases from V and 4 bases from J; bases unmatched to any gene: 4. CDR3 sequence reads: CASTQLAGGYNEQFF. The CDR3 DNA reads TGTGCCAGCACCCAACTAGCGGGAGGGTACAATGAGCAGTTCTTC.

The genes are TRBV27 and TRBJ1-2, with 10 nucleotides matching TRBD1. In germline, CDR1 is MNHEY, CDR2 SMNVEV (reference sequence). The CDR3 length is 15 residues. V lost 6 bases and J lost 1; bases outside the gene matches: 5. This chain's CDR3 is CASRLRTGGNYGYTF. CDR3 in DNA: TGTGCCAGCAGACTAAGGACAGGGGGTAACTATGGCTACACCTTC.

The gene calls are TRBV7-9 and TRBJ1-2; possibly TRBD1 for D (5 bases). Germline V gene data show CDR1 as SEHNR and CDR2 as FQNEAQ (reference sequence). Deletions cut 5 bases from V and 4 bases from J, with 8 bases between. There are 12 residues in the CDR3. The CDR3 DNA is TGTGCCAGCAGCCTAGACAGCTATGGCTACACCTTC. This encodes CASSLDSYGYTF.

This clone was detected many times. This chain connects TRBV15 to TRBJ2-1; D remains unclear. Trimming left V 1 base short and J 9 bases short, with 7 bases between. This CDR3 has 12 amino acids. The germline CDR1 and CDR2 sequences are LNHNV and YYDKDF (reference sequence). The CDR3 spells CATSRGNSEQFF. As DNA, the CDR3 is TGTGCCACCAGCAGAGGAAACAGTGAGCAGTTCTTC.

The chain uses TRBV7-2 and TRBJ1-1; tentative D call: TRBD1 (5 bases). The CDR3 has 13 residues. V shed 7 bases and J shed 1 base, with 10 bases lying between them. Germline CDR1 is SGHTA and CDR2 is FQGNSA. The CDR3 sequence is CASIRGTNTEAFF. The CDR3 region has the DNA TGTGCCAGCATTCGGGGGACGAACACTGAAGCTTTCTTT.

V and J are TRBV19 and TRBJ1-5; 7 bases map to TRBD1. The length of the CDR3 is 17 residues. Trimming took 5 bases from V and 0 from J; bases not matched to a gene: 10. The germline V gene has CDR1 LNHDA and CDR2 SQIVND (reference sequence). The CDR3 spells CASSQGQIGYSNQPQHF. CDR3 nucleotide sequence: TGTGCCAGTAGTCAGGGACAGATAGGATATAGCAATCAGCCCCAGCATTTT.

The CDR3: CGPDSIIAGDSIGINEQFF. CDR3 nucleotide sequence: TGTGGCCCCGATTCAATAATAGCGGGAGATTCAATCGGAATCAATGAGCAGTTCTTC. This chain connects TRBV10-3 to TRBJ2-1; 9 bases align to TRBD2. The CDR3 runs 19 residues. Germline values: CDR1 ENHRY, CDR2 SYGVKD.

V gene TRBV21-1 combines with J gene TRBJ1-5. TRBV21-1 is a known pseudogene. The length of the CDR3 is 18 residues. The CDR3 spells CASSKAQWGGFNNQPQHF. Written as DNA, the CDR3 is TGTGCCAGCAGCAAAGCGCAGTGGGGGGGTTTCAACAATCAGCCCCAGCATTTT.

The chain combines TRBV19 with TRBJ1-2; a weak D match, TRBD1 (6 bases). Between the trimmed V and J ends, which lost 4 bases and 4 bases, there was a span of 13 bases. The CDR3 sequence is 14 residues long. Germline lookup yields CDR1 LNHDA and CDR2 SQIVND (reference sequence). The CDR3 region has the DNA TGTGCCAGTAGTAAATCGGACAGCGGCTATGGCTACACCTTC. This translates into CASSKSDSGYGYTF.

The chain links TRBV6-5 to TRBJ2-7; perhaps TRBD2 as D (6 bases). V lost 8 bases to trimming and J lost 2 bases, with 16 bases between them. The CDR3 runs to 14 residues. The germline V gene encodes CDR1 MNHEY and CDR2 SVGAGI. CDR3 nucleotide sequence: TGTGCCAGCCGGGTTGGCGGGACGACCTACGAGCAGTACTTC. Translated, it gives CASRVGGTTYEQYF.

The rearrangement joins TRBV7-3 to TRBJ2-3; D is possibly TRBD2 (5 bases). The CDR3 runs 15 residues. The V gene lost 4 bases and the J gene lost 3 bases, with 14 bases spanning the gap. The germline gives CDR1 SGHTA, CDR2 FQGTGA. CDR3 nucleotides: TGTGCCAGCAGCTCACTAGGGCCAAATACAGATACGCAGTATTTT. It is translated as CASSSLGPNTDTQYF.

This chain links TRBV5-1 with TRBJ1-1; D is unclear. The CDR3 is 15 amino acids. Germline CDR1 and CDR2: SGHRS and YFSETQ. Deletions cut 0 bases from V and 0 bases from J, with 9 bases between. CDR3 loop: CASSLVARMNTEAFF. The CDR3 coding sequence is TGCGCCAGCAGCTTGGTAGCGAGAATGAACACTGAAGCTTTCTTT.